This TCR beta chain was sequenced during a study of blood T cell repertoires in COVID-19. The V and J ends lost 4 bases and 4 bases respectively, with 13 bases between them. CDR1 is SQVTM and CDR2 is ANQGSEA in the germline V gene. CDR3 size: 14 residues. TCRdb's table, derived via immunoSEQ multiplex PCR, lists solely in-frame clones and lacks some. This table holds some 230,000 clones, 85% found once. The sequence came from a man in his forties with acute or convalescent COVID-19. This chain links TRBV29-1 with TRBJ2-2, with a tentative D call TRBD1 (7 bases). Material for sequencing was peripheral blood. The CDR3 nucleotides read TGCAGCGTTGGCGGGGACAGAACCACCGGGGAGCTGTTTTTT. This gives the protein CSVGGDRTTGELFF.